Included here is one TCR beta chain sequence, with context. No cognate antigen has been identified for it. No much larger clone exists at a distance of one base, and base qualities are not known. This specimen belongs to a study of control samples from healthy donors and cancer patients (dated by TCRdb to 2018 to 2020). The junction shows trimming of 8 bases on V and 1 base on J, plus 16 bases between the germline ends. From the cysteine through the phenylalanine, the CDR3 covers 15 amino acids. The kept DNA is CDR3 alone, 45 bases in frame from the first base. The germline V gene provides CDR1 SNHLY and CDR2 FYNNEI. The receptor library was made with the immunoSEQ multiplex PCR assay. TCRdb holds this immuneACCESS table with in-frame rearrangements only. Some clones are missing; in checked studies, unresolved V genes explain under half, and the rest has no known cause. This sample gives some 100,000 clones in total; roughly 92% of them show up just once. The ten largest clones capture approximately 3% of the sample.

This chain joins TRBV2 to TRBJ2-3; a confident D gene designation cannot be given. Sequenced: blood. This receptor was taken from a human donor in good health. The donor label of this sample is uncertain. In nucleotides, the sequence is TGTGCCAGCTTGACCGAGATAACCCGCACAGATACGCAGTATTTT. This sequence encodes CASLTEITRTDTQYF.